Listed here are 27 T cell receptor beta chains from one sample, sequenced in a study of blood T cells in healthy people across ages. For the second PCR, which ran for roughly 7 to 11 cycles, a sample-barcoded 5' primer and a J-beta primer mix were used. TCRdb fed the 5' RACE reads into MiXCR, producing one record per CDR3 protein. The profile shows around 870,000 distinct CDR3 sequences, under 30% of them singletons. Sequencing used blood. The source of these receptors is a woman older than 75 in good health.

The chain combines TRBV11-2 with TRBJ2-7; possible D gene TRBD1, 6 bases. This CDR3 has 15 amino acids. The germline V gene encodes CDR1 SGHAT and CDR2 FQNNGV. The V and J ends lost 4 bases and 4 bases respectively, with 17 bases between them. CDR3: CASSSYREFGYEQYF. The DNA of the CDR3 is TGTGCCAGCAGCTCCTACAGGGAATTTGGGTACGAGCAGTACTTC.

This clonotype was seen repeatedly, ten times or more. J is TRBJ2-3 and V is TRBV27; no firm D call. Looked up from germline, CDR1 is MNHEY and CDR2 is SMNVEV (reference sequence). V lost 2 bases and J 4 bases, leaving 7 bases between the germline ends. The CDR3 covers 13 residues. CDR3 sequence: CASSLIRADTQYF. CDR3 coding DNA: TGTGCCAGCAGTTTAATCCGGGCAGATACGCAGTATTTT.

This chain joins TRBV9 and TRBJ1-1, with 9 positions matching TRBD1. The CDR3 extends over 16 amino acids. J was trimmed by 0 bases and V by 0 bases; bases with no gene match: 3. Germline CDR1 is SGDLS and CDR2 is YYNGEE. CDR3 sequence (DNA): TGTGCCAGCAGCGTAGGACAGGGGGTTATGAACACTGAAGCTTTCTTT. The encoded protein is CASSVGQGVMNTEAFF.

This clonotype was detected many times. The gene calls are TRBV12-3 or TRBV12-4 and TRBJ1-5; D is unclear. This CDR3 spans 14 amino acids. V lost 7 bases and J lost 5, with 15 bases in between. The CDR3 sequence: CASTLGGLDQPQHF. For the CDR3, the DNA is TGTGCCAGCACCCTAGGAGGGCTGGATCAGCCCCAGCATTTT.

Many counts were recorded for this clonotype. The chain employs TRBV5-1 and TRBJ2-5; D is unresolved. Deletions cut 5 bases from V and 2 bases from J, with 13 bases between. There are 14 residues in the CDR3. CDR1 and CDR2 from the germline V gene are SGHRS and YFSETQ. As DNA, the CDR3 is TGCGCCAGCAGTATGGGAACGAATCAAGAGACCCAGTACTTC. Residues: CASSMGTNQETQYF.

This clonotype came up many times. J is TRBJ1-2 and V is TRBV29-1, with 8 bases matching TRBD1. Trimming cost V 3 bases and J 4 bases; bases outside gene matches: 10. Germline-derived CDR1 and CDR2 are SQVTM and ANQGSEA. The CDR3 contains 15 residues. CDR3 amino acids: CSVDGWGQDLYGYTF. CDR3 coding DNA: TGCAGCGTTGACGGTTGGGGACAGGACCTCTATGGCTACACCTTC.

This clonotype was observed many times. The rearrangement links TRBV3-1 to TRBJ2-5, with 13 bases identical to TRBD2. The CDR3 runs 18 residues. Germline CDR1 reads LGHDT; CDR2 reads YNNKEL (reference sequence). The V gene end was trimmed by 1 base and the J gene end by 4 bases; junction bases not matched to a gene: 9. The CDR3 DNA reads as TGTGCCAGCAGCCAAGCGGGACTAGCGGGGTCGGCAGGAGAGACCCAGTACTTC. Its translation: CASSQAGLAGSAGETQYF.

Worth noting for this clonotype: This may stem from a read error, because a much larger clone lies one nucleotide away. This rearrangement joins TRBV7-6 to TRBJ2-6, with no clear D. CDR1 is SGHVS and CDR2 is FNYEAQ in the germline V gene. The CDR3 contains 14 residues. CDR3 protein: CASAELSEANVLTF. CDR3 nucleotide sequence: TGTGCCAGCGCGGAACTCTCTGAGGCCAACGTCCTGACTTTC.

This clonotype was picked up a small number of times. The CDR3 loop is CASNPGKIHEQYF. CDR3 sequence (DNA): TGTGCCAGCAATCCGGGTAAGATCCACGAGCAGTACTTC. The chain links TRBV2 to TRBJ2-7; no clear D. V was shortened by 7 bases and J by 5 bases, with 15 bases between the two germline ends. Germline lookup yields CDR1 SNHLY and CDR2 FYNNEI. The CDR3 has 13 residues. Full variable domain (outside the CDR3, taken from reference TRBV2 and TRBJ2-7): EPEVTQTPSHQVTQMGQEVILRCVPISNHLYFYWYRQILGQKVEFLVSFYNNEISEKSEIFDDQFSVERPDGSNFTLKIRSTKLEDSAMYFCASNPGKIHEQYFGPGTRLTVT.

This clonotype was detected many times. CDR3 sequence reads: CASSSDAYEQYF. The CDR3 nucleotides read TGTGCCAGCAGTTCGGACGCCTACGAGCAGTACTTC. This chain uses TRBV6-2 or TRBV6-3 with TRBJ2-7; D call uncertain. This CDR3 comprises 12 residues. Per the germline V gene, CDR1 is MNHEY and CDR2 is SVGEGT. Trimming took off 4 bases at V and 2 bases at J, with 6 bases between the two ends.

This clonotype was observed a handful of times. The rearrangement links TRBV18 to TRBJ2-1; D remains ambiguous. Germline CDR1 is KGHSH and CDR2 is LQKENI. The CDR3 covers 13 residues. V shed 0 bases and J shed 5 bases, with 5 bases lying between them. In DNA, the CDR3 is TGTGCCAGCTCACCACCGAACGACAATGAGCAGTTCTTC. Amino acids: CASSPPNDNEQFF.

The chain couples TRBV12-3 or TRBV12-4 to TRBJ2-3; tentatively, D is TRBD2 (5 bases). The V and J ends lost 7 bases and 6 bases respectively, with 17 bases between them. CDR3 length: 14 amino acids. The CDR3 reads CASTSWERADTQYF. Here the CDR3 DNA reads TGTGCCAGCACCTCGTGGGAGAGAGCCGATACGCAGTATTTT.

The chain is built from TRBV20-1 and TRBJ1-2; D call uncertain. Germline V lookup: CDR1 DFQATT, CDR2 SNEGSKA (reference sequence). V shed 6 bases and J shed 4 bases, with 21 bases lying between them. The CDR3 is made up of 15 amino acids. The CDR3 spells CSATPPVVKSYGYTF. CDR3 bases: TGCAGTGCCACACCCCCAGTAGTAAAAAGCTATGGCTACACCTTC.

This clonotype was seen ten or more times. CDR3 sequence (DNA): TGTGCCAGCAGCTTGACCCCACTAGCGGCCACCTACAATGAGCAGTTCTTC. It codes for CASSLTPLAATYNEQFF. V gene TRBV5-4 combines with J gene TRBJ2-1, with TRBD2 matching over 8 bases. CDR1 SGHNT and CDR2 YYREEE come from the germline V gene (reference sequence). CDR3 size: 17 residues. Trimming removed 1 base from V and 2 bases from J; junction bases left unmatched: 8.

This clonotype was recorded at least ten times. The rearrangement joins TRBV21-1 to TRBJ2-1; TRBD1, the D gene given by the table, was not confirmed from the DNA. TRBV21-1 corresponds to a pseudogene. The CDR3 totals 17 residues. The CDR3 bases are TGTGCCAGCAGCAAAAAACGGGACAGCTCGGTTACTAATGAGCAGTTCTTC. Its protein is CASSKKRDSSVTNEQFF.

This clonotype was counted many times. The J gene is TRBJ2-1, the V gene TRBV4-3; 11 nucleotides align to TRBD2. V lost 0 bases and J lost 9; bases outside the gene matches: 7. The germline V gene has CDR1 LGHNA and CDR2 YSLEER. The length of the CDR3 is 16 residues. CDR3: CASSQDLLAGESEQFF. The CDR3 DNA reads as TGCGCCAGCAGCCAAGATCTACTAGCGGGGGAAAGTGAGCAGTTCTTC.

This chain joins TRBV23-1 and TRBJ2-3; possible D gene TRBD2, 5 bases. TRBV23-1 is flagged as an ORF with uncertain function. The CDR3 has 15 amino acids. V dropped 2 bases and J dropped 4 bases, with 13 bases sitting between them. CDR3 protein: CASSQARLISDTQYF. The CDR3 DNA reads as TGCGCCAGCAGTCAAGCCCGACTAATCTCAGATACGCAGTATTTT.

This clonotype has a count of ten or more. CDR3 loop: CATSDLAVGTDTQYF. The CDR3 nucleotides are TGTGCCACCAGTGATCTAGCGGTCGGCACAGATACGCAGTATTTT. The genes are TRBV24-1 and TRBJ2-3; 7 bases agree with TRBD2. This CDR3 spans 15 amino acids. With 3 bases clipped from V and 1 base from J, the junction kept 3 bases outside the gene matches. The germline CDR1 and CDR2 sequences are KGHDR and SFDVKD.

With regard to this clonotype: This sequence may be a read error, since a much larger clone differs from it by one base. J is TRBJ1-5 and V is TRBV11-2; D is uncertain. CDR1 and CDR2 (germline): SGHAT, FQNNGV. CDR3 size: 15 residues. V dropped 3 bases and J dropped 2 bases, with 11 bases sitting between them. Written as DNA, the CDR3 is TGTGCCAGCAGCTTGGATCTAAGGGGCAATCAGCCCCAGCATTTT. It yields the protein CASSLDLRGNQPQHF.

V gene TRBV11-2 combines with J gene TRBJ2-2; D not certain. This CDR3 comprises 15 residues. The V gene lost 1 base and the J gene lost 4 bases, with 10 bases spanning the gap. Germline V gene lookup returns CDR1 SGHAT and CDR2 FQNNGV. The CDR3 protein is CASSLGPSATGELFF. CDR3 nucleotide sequence: TGTGCCAGCAGCTTAGGCCCGTCGGCCACCGGGGAGCTGTTTTTT.

This clonotype was counted between two and nine times. The chain recombines TRBV4-3 with TRBJ2-3; no definite D call. CDR3 length equals 13 residues. Trimming took off 3 bases at V and 6 bases at J, with 10 bases between the two ends. Germline lookup yields CDR1 LGHNA and CDR2 YSLEER. CDR3 in amino acids: CASSQVVGDTQYF. CDR3 coding DNA: TGCGCCAGCAGCCAGGTAGTAGGCGATACGCAGTATTTT.

Worth noting for this clonotype: One end of the junction varies from germline; a read error may be responsible. The chain links TRBV2 to TRBJ2-7; TRBD1 agrees at 9 bases. CDR1 SNHLY and CDR2 FYNNEI come from the germline V gene. The CDR3 length is 14 residues. CDR3 protein: CAGSVGTGSYEQYF. CDR3 DNA sequence: TGTGCCGGCAGTGTGGGGACAGGGTCCTACGAGCAGTACTTC.

Ten or more counts support this clonotype. This chain joins TRBV10-3 and TRBJ1-2; TRBD1 agrees at 10 bases. Looked up from germline, CDR1 is ENHRY and CDR2 is SYGVKD. The CDR3 extends over 14 amino acids. With V trimmed by 6 bases and J by 2 bases, 3 bases remained unmatched. The DNA of the CDR3 is TGTGCCATCAGGGCGACAGGGGGCAACTATGGCTACACCTTC. It translates to CAIRATGGNYGYTF.

This chain connects TRBV7-2 to TRBJ2-7; the D call may be TRBD1 or TRBD2 (5 bases each). The J call may be incorrect, as the DNA end agrees better with TRBJ2-5. The CDR3 loop spans 14 amino acids. In germline, CDR1 is SGHTA, CDR2 FQGNSA. In DNA form, the CDR3 reads TGTGCCAGTAGCGCCACAGGCCCGGAGGAGACCCAGTACTTC. This gives the protein CASSATGPEETQYF.

This clonotype was seen repeatedly, ten times or more. V is TRBV3-1 and J is TRBJ2-5; TRBD1 agrees at 7 bases. Trimming at V came to 0 bases and at J to 3 bases, leaving 4 bases not matched to a gene. CDR3 size: 15 residues. The V gene's germline CDR1 is LGHDT and CDR2 YNNKEL (reference sequence). CDR3 DNA: TGTGCCAGCAGCCAAGATGGGACAGCTAAAGAGACCCAGTACTTC. It is translated as CASSQDGTAKETQYF.

This clonotype was seen ten or more times. The rearrangement links TRBV10-2 to TRBJ2-1; the D call may be TRBD1 or TRBD2 (7 bases each). Germline V gives CDR1 WSHSY, CDR2 SAAADI. CDR3 length: 15 residues. V was trimmed by 6 bases and J by 7 bases, leaving 19 bases between them. The CDR3 region has the DNA TGCGCCAGCAGCAGGGGGGAGGGCCTAAGGAATGAGCAGTTCTTC. It is translated as CASSRGEGLRNEQFF.

The V gene is TRBV20-1, the J gene TRBJ1-2; 9 bases are a match to TRBD1. Looked up from germline, CDR1 is DFQATT and CDR2 is SNEGSKA (reference sequence). The CDR3 loop spans 13 amino acids. V dropped 4 bases and J dropped 6; count of bases not matched to a gene: 6. In DNA, the CDR3 is TGCAGTGCTACACAGGGGGCAGGCCATGGCTACACCTTC. Protein sequence: CSATQGAGHGYTF.